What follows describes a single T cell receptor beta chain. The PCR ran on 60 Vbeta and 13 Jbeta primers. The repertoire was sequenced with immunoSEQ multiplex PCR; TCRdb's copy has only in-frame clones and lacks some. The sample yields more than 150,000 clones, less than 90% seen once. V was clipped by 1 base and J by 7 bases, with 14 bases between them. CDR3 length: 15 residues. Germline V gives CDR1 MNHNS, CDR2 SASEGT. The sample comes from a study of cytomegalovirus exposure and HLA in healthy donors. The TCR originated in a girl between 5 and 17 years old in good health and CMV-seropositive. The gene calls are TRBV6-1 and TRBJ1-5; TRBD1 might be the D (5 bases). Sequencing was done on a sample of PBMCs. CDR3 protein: CASSEGIQGRQPQHF. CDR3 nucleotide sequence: TGTGCCAGCAGTGAAGGAATCCAGGGTCGACAGCCCCAGCATTTT.